A single sample is the source of the 3 T cell receptor beta chains below, sequenced in a study of T-cell memory formation after mild COVID-19. TCRdb re-derived calls from the 5' RACE reads in MiXCR, one entry per CDR3 protein. The data contain a few hundred thousand distinct CDR3 sequences, roughly 21% of them singletons. Material: PBMCs or a T cell subset sorted from them (not recorded which). The receptors were gathered from a man younger than 30 who had mild COVID-19 (a few samples of this study predate the infection). Cell type and time point are not known.

This clonotype was counted a few times. This chain uses TRBV7-9 with TRBJ2-1; 10 nucleotides line up with TRBD2. Germline V gene data show CDR1 as SEHNR and CDR2 as FQNEAQ (reference sequence). This CDR3 comprises 16 residues. J lost 10 bases, V lost 5 bases, and 14 bases had no gene match. The CDR3, as DNA: TGTGCCAGCAGCAAGCCGACTAGCGGGCCCCCGTGGGAGCAGTTCTTC. Its translation: CASSKPTSGPPWEQFF.

The chain is built from TRBV12-3 or TRBV12-4 and TRBJ2-3; the match to TRBD1 covers 9 bases. V lost 4 bases to trimming and J lost 2 bases; unmatched junction nucleotides: 10. This CDR3 comprises 17 residues. The CDR3 spells CASSSLRDRVNTDTQYF. The CDR3 bases are TGTGCCAGCAGTTCTCTTCGGGACAGGGTCAACACAGATACGCAGTATTTT.

The chain uses TRBV12-3 or TRBV12-4 and TRBJ2-3; the match to TRBD2 covers 7 bases. The CDR3 covers 16 residues. Trimming took 3 bases from V and 2 from J; bases not matched to a gene: 8. CDR3 protein: CASSFPPSGYTDTQYF. Written as DNA, the CDR3 is TGTGCCAGCAGTTTCCCCCCTAGCGGATACACAGATACGCAGTATTTT.